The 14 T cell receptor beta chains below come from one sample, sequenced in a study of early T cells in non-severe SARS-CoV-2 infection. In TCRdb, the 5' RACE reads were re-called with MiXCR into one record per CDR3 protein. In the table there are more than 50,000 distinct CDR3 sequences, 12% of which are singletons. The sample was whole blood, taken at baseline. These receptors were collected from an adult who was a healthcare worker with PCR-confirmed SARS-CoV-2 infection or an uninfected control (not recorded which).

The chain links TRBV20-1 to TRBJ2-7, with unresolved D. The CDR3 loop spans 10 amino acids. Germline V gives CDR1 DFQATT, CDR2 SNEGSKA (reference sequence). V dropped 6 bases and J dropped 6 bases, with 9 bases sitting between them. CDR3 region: CSASPIEQYF. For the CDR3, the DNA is TGCAGTGCCAGTCCGATCGAGCAGTACTTC.

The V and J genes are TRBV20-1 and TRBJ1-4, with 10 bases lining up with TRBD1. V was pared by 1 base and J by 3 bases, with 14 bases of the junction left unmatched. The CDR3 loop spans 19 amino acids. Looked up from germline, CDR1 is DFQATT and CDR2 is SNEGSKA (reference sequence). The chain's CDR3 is CSARATAGTGAGANEKLFF. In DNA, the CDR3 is TGCAGTGCTAGAGCTACGGCCGGGACAGGGGCAGGGGCTAATGAAAAACTGTTTTTT.

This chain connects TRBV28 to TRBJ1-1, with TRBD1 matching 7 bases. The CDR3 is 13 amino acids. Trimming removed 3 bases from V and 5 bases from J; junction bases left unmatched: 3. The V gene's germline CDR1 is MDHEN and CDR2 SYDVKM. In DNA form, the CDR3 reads TGTGCCAGCAGTTTCGGACAGGAAACTGAAGCTTTCTTT. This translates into CASSFGQETEAFF.

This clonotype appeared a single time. Here the CDR3 DNA reads TGTGCCAGCAGCTCGACGCATGGCAGGGAAAAACTGTTTTTT. Amino acid sequence: CASSSTHGREKLFF. This chain links TRBV7-8 with TRBJ1-4; D is ambiguous. Germline assignment: CDR1 SGHVS and CDR2 FQNEAQ. The CDR3 is made up of 14 amino acids. V dropped 4 bases and J dropped 8 bases, with 14 bases sitting between them.

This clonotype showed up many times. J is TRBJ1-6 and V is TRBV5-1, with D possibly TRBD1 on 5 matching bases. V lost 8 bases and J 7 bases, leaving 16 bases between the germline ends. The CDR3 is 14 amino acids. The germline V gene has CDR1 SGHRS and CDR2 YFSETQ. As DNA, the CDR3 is TGCGCCAGTGGCCGGGACGGGGAGAATTCACCCCTCCACTTT. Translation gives CASGRDGENSPLHF.

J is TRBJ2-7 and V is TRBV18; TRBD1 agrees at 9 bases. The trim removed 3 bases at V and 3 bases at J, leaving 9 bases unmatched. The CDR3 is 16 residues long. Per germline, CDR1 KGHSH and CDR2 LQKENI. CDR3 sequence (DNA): TGTGCCAGCTCACCCCCCCGGACAGGGGTTCTCTACGAGCAGTACTTC. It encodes CASSPPRTGVLYEQYF.

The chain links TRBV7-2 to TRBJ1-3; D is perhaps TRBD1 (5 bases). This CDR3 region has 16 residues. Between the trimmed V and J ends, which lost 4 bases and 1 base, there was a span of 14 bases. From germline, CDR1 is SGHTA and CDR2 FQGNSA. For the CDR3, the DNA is TGTGCCAGCAGCTCCCAAGCGAGGGGATCTGGAAACACCATATATTTT. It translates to CASSSQARGSGNTIYF.

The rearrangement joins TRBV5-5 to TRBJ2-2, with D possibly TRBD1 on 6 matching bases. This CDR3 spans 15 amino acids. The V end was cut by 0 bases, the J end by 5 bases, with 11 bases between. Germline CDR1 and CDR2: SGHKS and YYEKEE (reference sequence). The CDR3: CASSLETGRTGELFF. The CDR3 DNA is TGTGCCAGCAGCTTGGAAACAGGGAGAACCGGGGAGCTGTTTTTT.

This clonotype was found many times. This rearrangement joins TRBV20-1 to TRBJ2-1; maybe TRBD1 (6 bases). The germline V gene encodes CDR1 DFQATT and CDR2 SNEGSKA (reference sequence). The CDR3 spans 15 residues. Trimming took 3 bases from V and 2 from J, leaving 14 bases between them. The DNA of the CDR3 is TGCAGTGCTAGCTCTGACGGGACACCCTACAATGAGCAGTTCTTC. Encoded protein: CSASSDGTPYNEQFF.

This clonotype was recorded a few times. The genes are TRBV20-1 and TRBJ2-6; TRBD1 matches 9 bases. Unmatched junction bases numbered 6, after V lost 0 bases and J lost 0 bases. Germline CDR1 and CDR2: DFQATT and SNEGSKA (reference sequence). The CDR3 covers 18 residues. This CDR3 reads CSARDYRGLISGANVLTF. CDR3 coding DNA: TGCAGTGCTAGAGACTACAGGGGGCTAATCTCTGGGGCCAACGTCCTGACTTTC.

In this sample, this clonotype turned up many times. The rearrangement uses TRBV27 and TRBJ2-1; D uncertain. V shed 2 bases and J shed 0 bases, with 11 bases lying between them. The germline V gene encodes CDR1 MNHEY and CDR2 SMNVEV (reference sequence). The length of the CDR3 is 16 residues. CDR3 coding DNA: TGTGCCAGCAGTTTAATCCCTCTGAGCTCCTACAATGAGCAGTTCTTC. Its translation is CASSLIPLSSYNEQFF.

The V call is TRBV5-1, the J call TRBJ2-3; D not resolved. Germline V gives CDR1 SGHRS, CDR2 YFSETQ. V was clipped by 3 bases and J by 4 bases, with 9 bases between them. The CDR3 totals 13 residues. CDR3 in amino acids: CASSSVWADTQYF. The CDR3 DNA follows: TGCGCCAGCAGCTCAGTATGGGCAGATACGCAGTATTTT.

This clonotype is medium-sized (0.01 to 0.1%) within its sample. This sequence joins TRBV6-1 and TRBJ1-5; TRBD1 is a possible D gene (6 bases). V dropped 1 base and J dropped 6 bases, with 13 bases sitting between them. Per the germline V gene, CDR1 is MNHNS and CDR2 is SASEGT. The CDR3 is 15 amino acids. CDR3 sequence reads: CASSEEVTGAQPQHF. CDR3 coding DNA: TGTGCCAGCAGTGAAGAGGTAACGGGGGCTCAGCCCCAGCATTTT.

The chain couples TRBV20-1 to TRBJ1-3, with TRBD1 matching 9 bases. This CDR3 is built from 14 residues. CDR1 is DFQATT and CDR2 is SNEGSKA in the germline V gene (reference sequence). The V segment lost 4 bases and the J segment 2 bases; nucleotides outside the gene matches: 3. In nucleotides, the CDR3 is TGCAGTGCTAAACAGGGGGCTACTGGAAACACCATATATTTT. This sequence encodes CSAKQGATGNTIYF.